These T cell receptor beta chains were read from a single sample in a study of graft-versus-host responses after intestinal transplantation. TCRdb's table, derived via immunoSEQ multiplex PCR, lists solely in-frame clones and lacks some. The sample includes 99,000 or so clones, about 82% of them seen just once. The sequences come from PBMCs, collected 255 days after intestinal transplant. Every receptor here comes from a human patient who received an intestinal transplant, so some T cells may come from the graft donor. The CDR3 runs from the conserved cysteine through the conserved F or W. The order of the fields is J gene, clone size, V gene, CDR3 protein. A clone size is listed for some rows: how often the clone was seen (once, few, many), or a class if it is expanded.

j_gene: TRBJ2-3; abundance: .; v_gene: TRBV6-4; CDR3aa: CASSDTLAGGADTQYF
j_gene: TRBJ2-7; abundance: .; v_gene: TRBV7-6; CDR3aa: CASSLPRGFAYEQYF
j_gene: TRBJ1-3; abundance: .; v_gene: TRBV27; CDR3aa: CASSLQGARGNTIYF
j_gene: TRBJ1-5; abundance: .; v_gene: TRBV30; CDR3aa: CAWSAGGTPHSNQPQHF
j_gene: TRBJ1-2; abundance: .; v_gene: TRBV9; CDR3aa: CASSVGAGRPSDYGYTF
j_gene: TRBJ2-5; abundance: once; v_gene: TRBV6-1; CDR3aa: CASSEDGGGTPHQETQYF
j_gene: TRBJ2-3; abundance: .; v_gene: TRBV28; CDR3aa: CASSSQREDYTDTQYF
j_gene: TRBJ1-2; abundance: .; v_gene: TRBV14; CDR3aa: CASSQGSQGSIRGYGYTF
j_gene: TRBJ2-3; abundance: .; v_gene: TRBV2; CDR3aa: CASSENQREKDTQYF
j_gene: TRBJ2-7; abundance: few; v_gene: TRBV6-6; CDR3aa: CASSYRDYEQYF
j_gene: TRBJ2-3; abundance: .; v_gene: TRBV6-1; CDR3aa: CASSQATSGRVDTQYF
j_gene: TRBJ1-1; abundance: .; v_gene: TRBV2; CDR3aa: CASRGPSNTEAFF
j_gene: TRBJ2-7; abundance: .; v_gene: TRBV5-1; CDR3aa: CASSFGTVSYEQYF
j_gene: TRBJ1-5; abundance: .; v_gene: TRBV28; CDR3aa: CASSPGSTNQPQHF
j_gene: TRBJ2-3; abundance: .; v_gene: TRBV27; CDR3aa: CASSLRAAPHGQYF
j_gene: TRBJ1-1; abundance: once; v_gene: TRBV28; CDR3aa: CASSLYSNTEAFF
j_gene: TRBJ1-4; abundance: .; v_gene: TRBV30; CDR3aa: CAWRGGTGGAQELFF
j_gene: TRBJ1-4; abundance: .; v_gene: TRBV6-1; CDR3aa: CATTGSESEKLFF
j_gene: TRBJ2-2; abundance: few; v_gene: TRBV7-9; CDR3aa: CASSLALGELFF
j_gene: TRBJ2-2; abundance: .; v_gene: TRBV12-5; CDR3aa: CASGLVATGELFF
j_gene: TRBJ1-1; abundance: .; v_gene: TRBV19; CDR3aa: CASSMGDPGKNTEAFF
j_gene: TRBJ1-1; abundance: .; v_gene: TRBV2; CDR3aa: CASRWSTEAFF
j_gene: TRBJ2-5; abundance: .; v_gene: TRBV19; CDR3aa: CASSIVGSLQETQYF
j_gene: TRBJ2-3; abundance: .; v_gene: TRBV5-4; CDR3aa: CASSPGPTSDTQYF
j_gene: TRBJ1-5; abundance: .; v_gene: TRBV2; CDR3aa: CASSGKPGTYNQPQHF
j_gene: TRBJ1-1; abundance: .; v_gene: TRBV5-4; CDR3aa: CASSRGQGNTEAFF
j_gene: TRBJ2-2; abundance: .; v_gene: TRBV5-4; CDR3aa: CASSLGQVNTGELFF
j_gene: TRBJ2-2; abundance: once; v_gene: TRBV18; CDR3aa: CASSPLGAGETGELFF
j_gene: TRBJ2-3; abundance: .; v_gene: TRBV6-1; CDR3aa: CASSEPQGAGADTQYF
j_gene: .; abundance: .; v_gene: TRBV7-6; CDR3aa: CASSLAHRGNIYEQYF
j_gene: TRBJ1-1; abundance: .; v_gene: TRBV30; CDR3aa: CAWGGDRYNTEAFF
j_gene: TRBJ2-5; abundance: .; v_gene: TRBV7-6; CDR3aa: CASSPRPGQGAETQYF
j_gene: TRBJ1-1; abundance: .; v_gene: TRBV6-5; CDR3aa: CASSYGFLANTEAFF
j_gene: TRBJ2-3; abundance: .; v_gene: TRBV7-9; CDR3aa: CASSLAPGRSDTDTQYF
j_gene: TRBJ2-4; abundance: .; v_gene: TRBV30; CDR3aa: CAWTGLAKNIQYF
j_gene: TRBJ2-1; abundance: .; v_gene: TRBV11-2; CDR3aa: CASTTGPNEQFF
j_gene: TRBJ2-3; abundance: .; v_gene: TRBV9; CDR3aa: CASSVAGTADTQYF
j_gene: TRBJ2-5; abundance: .; v_gene: TRBV15; CDR3aa: CAASRVFPGISETQYF
j_gene: TRBJ1-6; abundance: few; v_gene: TRBV21-1; CDR3aa: CASSKNQGNNSPLHF
j_gene: TRBJ1-1; abundance: .; v_gene: TRBV6-1; CDR3aa: CASSEKRGPNTEAFF
j_gene: TRBJ2-5; abundance: .; v_gene: TRBV11-2; CDR3aa: CASSSPDRGQETQYF
j_gene: TRBJ1-6; abundance: .; v_gene: TRBV5-4; CDR3aa: CASSKDRAINSPLHF
j_gene: TRBJ2-5; abundance: .; v_gene: TRBV7-6; CDR3aa: CASSLIARLAGQETQYF
j_gene: TRBJ1-2; abundance: .; v_gene: TRBV28; CDR3aa: CASSLAGTGSYGYTF
j_gene: TRBJ1-2; abundance: .; v_gene: TRBV5-1; CDR3aa: CASSLAPGDIGGYTF
j_gene: TRBJ1-1; abundance: .; v_gene: TRBV4-3; CDR3aa: CASSQVQGSTEAFF
j_gene: TRBJ2-5; abundance: .; v_gene: TRBV20-1; CDR3aa: CSALETQYF
j_gene: TRBJ1-3; abundance: .; v_gene: TRBV19; CDR3aa: CASSTGGEGNTIYF
j_gene: TRBJ1-2; abundance: .; v_gene: TRBV6-1; CDR3aa: CASSNRAHYGYTF
j_gene: TRBJ1-1; abundance: .; v_gene: TRBV28; CDR3aa: CASSFATSGTEAFF
j_gene: TRBJ1-2; abundance: .; v_gene: TRBV5-4; CDR3aa: CASSHRGSSFGYTF
j_gene: TRBJ2-7; abundance: .; v_gene: TRBV5-4; CDR3aa: CASSPASGDREQYF
j_gene: TRBJ2-7; abundance: .; v_gene: TRBV9; CDR3aa: CASSPHNAGYEQYF
j_gene: TRBJ2-3; abundance: .; v_gene: TRBV4-1; CDR3aa: CASSARLVLVTDTQYF
j_gene: TRBJ2-3; abundance: .; v_gene: TRBV6-5; CDR3aa: CASSPSGGSTDTQYF
j_gene: TRBJ2-5; abundance: once; v_gene: TRBV6-1; CDR3aa: CASSEGKGDGPIETQYF
j_gene: TRBJ1-5; abundance: .; v_gene: TRBV6-1; CDR3aa: CASTDGGGNQPQHF
j_gene: TRBJ1-1; abundance: .; v_gene: TRBV19; CDR3aa: CASSMGTGGTEAFF